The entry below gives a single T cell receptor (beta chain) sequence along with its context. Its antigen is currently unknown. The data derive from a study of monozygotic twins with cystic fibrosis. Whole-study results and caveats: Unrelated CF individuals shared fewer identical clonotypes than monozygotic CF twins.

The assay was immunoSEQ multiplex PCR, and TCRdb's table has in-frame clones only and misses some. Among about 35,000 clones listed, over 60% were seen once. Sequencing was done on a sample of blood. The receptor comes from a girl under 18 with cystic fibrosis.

The CDR3 bases are TGTGCCAGTAGTACATACAGGGAATCCTACGAGCAGTACGTC. This encodes CASSTYRESYEQYV. The rearrangement uses TRBV19 and TRBJ2-7, with D perhaps TRBD1 (6 bases). V was clipped by 4 bases and J by 1 base, with 11 bases between them. The CDR3 is 14 amino acids. Per the germline V gene, CDR1 is LNHDA and CDR2 is SQIVND (reference sequence).